This T cell receptor (beta chain) was observed in a study of cytomegalovirus exposure and HLA in healthy donors. General study findings and limits: Clonal expansion, a later analysis showed, was greater in HLA-associated TCR beta chains than in equally common others. DRB1 showed the most TCR associations and HLA-C the fewest in a later analysis, as rates varied by HLA locus. The study flagged about 150 TCR beta chains as cytomegalovirus-associated.

Remarks on this clone: The antigen remains unidentified.

Healthy bone marrow donors formed the donor group. The V gene's germline CDR1 is LGHNA and CDR2 YSLEER. CDR3 length equals 12 residues. Trimming left V 4 bases short and J 8 bases short, with 9 bases between. Researchers ran the PCR with 60 Vbeta and 13 Jbeta primers. Sequenced by immunoSEQ multiplex PCR; TCRdb stores in-frame clones only, minus some. Here the sample spans 180,000 or so clones, 76% being singletons. The V gene is TRBV4-3, the J gene TRBJ2-1, with a tentative D call TRBD2 (5 bases). This receptor was taken from a female donor in good health and CMV-seronegative. Sequenced input: PBMCs. The CDR3 sequence: CASSRGWHEQFF. The CDR3 DNA reads TGCGCCAGCAGCCGAGGGTGGCATGAGCAGTTCTTC.